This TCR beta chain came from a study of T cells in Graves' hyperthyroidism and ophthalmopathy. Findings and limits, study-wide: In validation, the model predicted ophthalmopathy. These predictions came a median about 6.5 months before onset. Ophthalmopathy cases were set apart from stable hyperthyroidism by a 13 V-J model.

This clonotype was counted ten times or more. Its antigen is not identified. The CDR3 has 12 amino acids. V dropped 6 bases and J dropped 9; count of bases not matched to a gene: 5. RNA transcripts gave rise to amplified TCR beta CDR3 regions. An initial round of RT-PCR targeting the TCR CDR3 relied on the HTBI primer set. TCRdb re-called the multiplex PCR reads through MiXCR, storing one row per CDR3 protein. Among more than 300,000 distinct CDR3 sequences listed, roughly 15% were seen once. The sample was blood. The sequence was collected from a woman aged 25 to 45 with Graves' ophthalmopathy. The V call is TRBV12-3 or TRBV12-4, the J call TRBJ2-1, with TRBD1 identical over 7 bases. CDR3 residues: CASRTGYVEQFF. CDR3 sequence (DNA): TGTGCCAGCAGGACAGGGTACGTTGAGCAGTTCTTC.